Each of the 23 T cell receptor beta chains below was sequenced from the same sample in a study of breast tumors, draining lymph nodes, adjacent tissues. The lymph nodes were axillary draining lymph nodes from breast cancer patients. TCRdb re-derived calls from the multiplex PCR reads in MiXCR, one entry per CDR3 protein. This sample has about 220,000 distinct CDR3 sequences; roughly a third occur once, and the top ten carry approximately 3.6%. The source material was axillary lymph node tissue. The receptors shown here come from a female donor with breast cancer. Some clones in this sample may be carry-over from other donors' samples.

The table lists this clonotype with many counts. CDR3: CASSLVPFEGINEKLFF. In DNA, the CDR3 is TGTGCCAGCAGCTTAGTCCCTTTTGAAGGGATTAATGAAAAACTGTTTTTT. This sequence joins TRBV11-2 and TRBJ1-4; D is undetermined. Germline V gene data show CDR1 as SGHAT and CDR2 as FQNNGV. This CDR3 has 17 amino acids. The V gene lost 1 base and the J gene lost 4 bases, with 16 bases spanning the gap.

This clonotype was recorded at least ten times. The chain links TRBV6-4 to TRBJ1-5, with D maybe TRBD1 (6 bases). The CDR3 covers 14 residues. Trimming took 5 bases from V and 10 from J, leaving 18 bases between them. Germline V gene sequence: CDR1 MRHNA, CDR2 SNTAGT. CDR3 region: CASSLDRSGSPQHF. The CDR3 DNA reads as TGTGCCAGCAGTCTCGACAGGTCCGGGTCCCCCCAGCATTTT.

The rearrangement uses TRBV6-1 and TRBJ2-1; no firm D call. Germline V gene data show CDR1 as MNHNS and CDR2 as SASEGT. V lost 6 bases and J lost 6, with 9 bases in between. The CDR3 is 12 residues long. Here the CDR3 DNA reads TGTGCCAGCAGGCCGGTTACCAATGAGCAGTTCTTC. Translation: CASRPVTNEQFF.

CDR3 coding DNA: TGCGCCAGCAGCCAAGCGGGGCTGAATGAAAAACTGTTTTTT. It specifies CASSQAGLNEKLFF. The chain uses TRBV4-1 and TRBJ1-4; possibly TRBD1 for D (5 bases). Germline V lookup: CDR1 MGHRA, CDR2 YSYEKL. V was clipped by 1 base and J by 5 bases, with 8 bases between them. The CDR3 extends over 14 amino acids.

This clonotype was counted ten times or more. The chain combines TRBV7-8 with TRBJ2-3; no reliable D call. The CDR3 sequence is 14 residues long. The germline V gene encodes CDR1 SGHVS and CDR2 FQNEAQ. V was clipped by 0 bases and J by 6 bases, with 10 bases between them. The CDR3 protein is CASSLAPGSDTQYF. The DNA for the CDR3 is TGTGCCAGCAGCTTAGCCCCAGGTTCGGATACGCAGTATTTT.

This clonotype occurred many times. The chain joins TRBV7-9 to TRBJ1-5; D may be TRBD1 (5 bases). The CDR3 is 21 amino acids. Trimming left V 1 base short and J 0 bases short, with 25 bases between. In germline, CDR1 is SEHNR, CDR2 FQNEAQ (reference sequence). The CDR3 sequence is CASSLGSASGKRGNSNQPQHF. The CDR3 DNA reads as TGTGCCAGCAGCTTAGGTAGTGCGTCAGGGAAGAGAGGGAATAGCAATCAGCCCCAGCATTTT.

This clonotype was observed a handful of times. The V call is TRBV27, the J call TRBJ2-1; the match to TRBD2 covers 7 bases. The germline gives CDR1 MNHEY, CDR2 SMNVEV (reference sequence). V shed 6 bases, J shed 3 bases, and the junction held 8 bases outside the gene matches. The CDR3 contains 15 residues. CDR3 amino acids: CASRGEGPLYNEQFF. Written as DNA, the CDR3 is TGTGCCAGCAGGGGGGAGGGCCCCCTCTACAATGAGCAGTTCTTC.

V usage is TRBV2 and J usage is TRBJ2-1; possible D gene TRBD1, 5 bases. Trimming removed 4 bases from V and 3 bases from J, with 19 bases in between. This CDR3 has 17 residues. Germline assignment: CDR1 SNHLY and CDR2 FYNNEI. The CDR3 region is CASSASPSIGDYNEQFF. In DNA form, the CDR3 reads TGTGCCAGCAGTGCTAGTCCCTCCATAGGGGACTACAATGAGCAGTTCTTC.

The V and J genes are TRBV12-3 or TRBV12-4 and TRBJ1-5, with D perhaps matching TRBD1 (5 bases). Trimming shortened V by 6 bases and J by 2 bases, and 17 bases separated the two germline ends. This CDR3 contains 16 residues. The CDR3 spells CASSSTGRDGNQPQHF. The DNA for the CDR3 is TGTGCCAGCAGCAGCACAGGCCGAGATGGCAATCAGCCCCAGCATTTT.

The sample holds many counts of this clonotype. The CDR3 loop is CAISETGSNQPQHF. CDR3 sequence (DNA): TGTGCCATCAGTGAGACAGGTAGCAATCAGCCCCAGCATTTT. The genes are TRBV10-3 and TRBJ1-5; tentatively, D is TRBD1 (5 bases). Germline-derived CDR1 and CDR2 are ENHRY and SYGVKD. The CDR3 sequence is 14 residues long. The germline V and J ends were trimmed by 2 bases and 0 bases, with 5 bases remaining between them.

This clonotype was observed a handful of times. In DNA form, the CDR3 reads TGCGCCAGCAGCCCAGGGACTAGCGGGAGGGCCCTCGGCACAGATACGCAGTATTTT. This sequence encodes CASSPGTSGRALGTDTQYF. V usage is TRBV5-1 and J usage is TRBJ2-3, with TRBD2 identical over 16 bases. V shed 4 bases and J 1 base; nucleotides not matched to a gene: 9. CDR3 size: 19 residues. Germline loops: CDR1 SGHRS, CDR2 YFSETQ. The complete variable domain, with remaining parts taken from reference TRBV5-1 and TRBJ2-3, reads KAGVTQTPRYLIKTRGQQVTLSCSPISGHRSVSWYQQTPGQGLQFLFEYFSETQRNKGNFPGRFSGRQFSNSRSEMNVSTLELGDSALYLCASSPGTSGRALGTDTQYFGPGTRLTVL.

In this sample, this clonotype turned up many times. V usage is TRBV20-1 and J usage is TRBJ2-2, with 8 positions matching TRBD2. Germline V gives CDR1 DFQATT, CDR2 SNEGSKA (reference sequence). J gave up 7 bases and V 0 bases, and 7 bases lay outside the gene matches. The CDR3 contains 15 residues. The CDR3 here is CSARDSGLGGGELFF. CDR3 bases: TGCAGTGCTAGAGATTCGGGACTAGGGGGCGGGGAGCTGTTTTTT.

The count of this clonotype is one. The chain combines TRBV10-3 with TRBJ2-1; 16 bases are shared with TRBD2. Trimming at V came to 6 bases and at J to 3 bases, leaving 5 bases not matched to a gene. Germline CDR1 reads ENHRY; CDR2 reads SYGVKD. The CDR3 contains 17 residues. In DNA form, the CDR3 reads TGTGCCATCAGGGGGACTAGCGGGAGGGCCATCTACAATGAGCAGTTCTTC. Translating it yields CAIRGTSGRAIYNEQFF.

Many counts were recorded for this clonotype. This chain connects TRBV29-1 to TRBJ2-1, with TRBD2 matching 7 bases. The germline gives CDR1 SQVTM, CDR2 ANQGSEA. The CDR3 covers 14 residues. V dropped 4 bases and J dropped 0; count of bases not matched to a gene: 3. This chain's CDR3 is CSVVGGGSYNEQFF. Here the CDR3 DNA reads TGCAGCGTTGTTGGCGGGGGCTCCTACAATGAGCAGTTCTTC.

This clonotype was recorded a few times. The chain links TRBV10-3 to TRBJ2-7, with TRBD1 identical over 10 bases. Germline V gives CDR1 ENHRY, CDR2 SYGVKD. The CDR3 runs to 13 residues. V shed 10 bases, J shed 1 base, and the junction held 4 bases outside the gene matches. CDR3 DNA: TGTGCCACTGGACAGGGGGTATCCTACGAGCAGTACTTC. Translation: CATGQGVSYEQYF.

The chain carries TRBV6-1 and TRBJ2-2; TRBD1 is a possible D gene (5 bases). The CDR3 has 14 amino acids. CDR1 is MNHNS and CDR2 is SASEGT in the germline V gene. V lost 11 bases and J 4 bases, leaving 17 bases between the germline ends. This chain's CDR3 is CAGRRALGTGELFF. The CDR3 DNA reads TGTGCCGGTCGCAGGGCGCTAGGCACCGGGGAGCTGTTTTTT.

This clonotype was observed at least ten times. The chain recombines TRBV24-1 with TRBJ2-3; 8 nucleotides line up with TRBD2. The CDR3 loop spans 16 amino acids. Looked up from germline, CDR1 is KGHDR and CDR2 is SFDVKD. V lost 9 bases, J lost 0 bases, and 10 bases stayed unmatched. The CDR3 sequence: CATLRGDPASTDTQYF. CDR3 sequence (DNA): TGTGCCACCTTGCGGGGGGACCCTGCTAGCACAGATACGCAGTATTTT.

The table lists this clonotype with many counts. The chain employs TRBV7-9 and TRBJ2-1; 12 bases line up with TRBD2. The V segment lost 8 bases and the J segment 8 bases; nucleotides outside the gene matches: 10. The CDR3 length is 15 residues. Germline V CDR1 and CDR2: SEHNR, FQNEAQ (reference sequence). The CDR3: CASGTLAGGPHEQFF. The CDR3 DNA is TGTGCCAGCGGGACCCTAGCGGGGGGGCCCCATGAGCAGTTCTTC.

Ten or more counts support this clonotype. J is TRBJ1-2 and V is TRBV10-3, with TRBD1 matching over 7 bases. V lost 8 bases, J lost 4 bases, and 7 bases stayed unmatched. Germline values: CDR1 ENHRY, CDR2 SYGVKD. The CDR3 has 13 residues. CDR3 amino acids: CAIQDRRGYGYTF. Written as DNA, the CDR3 is TGTGCCATCCAGGACAGGAGAGGCTATGGCTACACCTTC.

This clonotype was detected a few times. The chain combines TRBV11-2 with TRBJ1-2; maybe TRBD1 (6 bases). Looked up from germline, CDR1 is SGHAT and CDR2 is FQNNGV. Trimming cost V 1 base and J 3 bases, with 12 bases left between them. The CDR3 loop spans 15 amino acids. Here the CDR3 DNA reads TGTGCCAGCAGCTTAGGGTACAGGGCTGACTATGGCTACACCTTC. Translating it yields CASSLGYRADYGYTF.

The J gene is TRBJ1-6, the V gene TRBV7-4; TRBD1 matches at 9 bases. V lost 5 bases and J lost 10; bases outside the gene matches: 9. Germline CDR1 SGHVT, CDR2 SQSDAQ. The CDR3 totals 15 residues. The CDR3 DNA reads TGTGCCAGCAGCGCCCGGGACAGGGAAGGATCACCCCTCCACTTT. Protein: CASSARDREGSPLHF.

The CDR3 sequence: CASSIRNKPAGEQFF. The CDR3 nucleotides are TGTGCCAGTAGTATTCGGAACAAGCCGGCCGGTGAGCAGTTCTTC. The chain couples TRBV19 to TRBJ2-1; no clear D. The CDR3 is 15 amino acids. V dropped 3 bases and J dropped 9 bases, with 18 bases sitting between them. The germline gives CDR1 LNHDA, CDR2 SQIVND (reference sequence).

The rearrangement links TRBV24-1 to TRBJ1-1, with TRBD1 matching 7 bases. CDR3 size: 16 residues. The germline CDR1 and CDR2 sequences are KGHDR and SFDVKD. J lost 0 bases, V lost 5 bases, and 8 bases had no gene match. Here the CDR3 reads CATSGPGDSMNTEAFF. DNA of the CDR3: TGTGCCACCAGTGGCCCCGGGGACAGCATGAACACTGAAGCTTTCTTT.